The clone carrying this T cell receptor beta chain was counted between two and nine times. Antigen unknown. Germline CDR1 is SQVTM and CDR2 is ANQGSEA. Trimming shortened V by 2 bases and J by 8 bases, and 9 bases separated the two germline ends. The CDR3 length is 11 residues. TCRdb re-called the RT-PCR reads with MiXCR, one entry per CDR3 protein. The table records 400,000 to 650,000 distinct CDR3 sequences, around 7.9% of them present only once. This record belongs to a study of response to subunit inactivated influenza vaccine. General observations from the study: Each seasonal influenza vaccination recruits few new T cells, the authors suggested.

The specimen was PBMCs from blood, collected roughly 24 months after vaccination. J is TRBJ1-1 and V is TRBV29-1, with TRBD1 as a possible D gene (6 bases). The sequence derives from a man aged 45 to 75 who received an inactivated influenza vaccine. The CDR3 sequence is CSVERQGEAFF. DNA for the CDR3: TGCAGCGTTGAAAGGCAGGGGGAAGCTTTCTTT.